A single sample is the source of the 4 T cell receptor beta chains below, sequenced in a study of T cells in tuberculosis. Sorting used thawed, overnight-rested PBMC stained with anti-CD3, a viability dye and GMM-loaded CD1B tetramer. CD1B tetramers were loaded with Rhodococcus equi-derived C32 glucose monomycolate. Sequencing used immunoSEQ multiplex PCR; TCRdb keeps in-frame clones, though not all of them. The sample shows 85,000 to 100,000 clones, approximately 91% of them seen only once. Sequencing input: CD1b-GMM tetramer-negative cells sorted from PBMCs. All receptors come from an adult woman with latent tuberculosis.

The gene calls are TRBV9 and TRBJ1-1; 7 bases fit TRBD1. Unmatched junction bases numbered 12, after V lost 3 bases and J lost 1 base. Germline CDR1 is SGDLS and CDR2 is YYNGEE. The CDR3 totals 17 residues. CDR3 bases: TGTGCCAGCAGCGCCCGAGGGGGCCCCACTTCGAACACTGAAGCTTTCTTT. Its protein product is CASSARGGPTSNTEAFF.

This clone was found once. The chain carries TRBV18 and TRBJ2-6, with D hard to call. V gave up 1 base and J gave up 0 bases, with 7 bases separating them. Looked up from germline, CDR1 is KGHSH and CDR2 is LQKENI. The CDR3 is 16 residues long. Written as DNA, the CDR3 is TGTGCCAGCTCACCACGGCCGGGCTCTGGGGCCAACGTCCTGACTTTC. Its translation is CASSPRPGSGANVLTF.

This clone appeared once. The V call is TRBV5-5, the J call TRBJ2-7, with 12 positions matching TRBD1. The CDR3 has 15 amino acids. The trim removed 4 bases at V and 5 bases at J, leaving 7 bases unmatched. Germline V lookup: CDR1 SGHKS, CDR2 YYEKEE (reference sequence). Here the CDR3 reads CASSGWDRGRDEQYV. The CDR3 region has the DNA TGTGCCAGCAGCGGATGGGACAGGGGGCGAGACGAGCAGTACGTC.

The chain couples TRBV6-5 to TRBJ1-4, with 7 bases fitting TRBD1. With V trimmed by 6 bases and J by 8 bases, 9 bases remained unmatched. This CDR3 is 14 amino acids long. Germline V gene data show CDR1 as MNHEY and CDR2 as SVGAGI. Here the CDR3 reads CASSRTGAGEKLFF. DNA of the CDR3: TGTGCCAGCAGCCGGACAGGCGCCGGGGAAAAACTGTTTTTT.